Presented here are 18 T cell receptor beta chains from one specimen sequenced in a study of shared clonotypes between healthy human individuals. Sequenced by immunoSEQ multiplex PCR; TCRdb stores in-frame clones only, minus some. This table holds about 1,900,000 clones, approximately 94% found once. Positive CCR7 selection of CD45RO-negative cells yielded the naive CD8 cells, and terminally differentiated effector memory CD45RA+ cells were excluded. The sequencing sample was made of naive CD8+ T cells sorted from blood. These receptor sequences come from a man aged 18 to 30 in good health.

The CDR3 loop is CASSHLGEGVLQETQYF. CDR3 sequence (DNA): TGCGCCAGCAGCCACCTTGGTGAAGGGGTGCTCCAAGAGACCCAGTACTTC. The chain has TRBV4-1 and TRBJ2-5, with D perhaps matching TRBD1 (5 bases). The V gene lost 3 bases and the J gene lost 1 base, with 18 bases spanning the gap. The CDR3 is made up of 17 amino acids. Looked up from germline, CDR1 is MGHRA and CDR2 is YSYEKL.

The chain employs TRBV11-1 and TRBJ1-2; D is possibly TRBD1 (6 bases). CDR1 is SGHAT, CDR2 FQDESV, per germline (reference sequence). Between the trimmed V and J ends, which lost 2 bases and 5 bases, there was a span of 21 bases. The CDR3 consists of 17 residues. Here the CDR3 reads CASSLTGTGRLRYGYTF. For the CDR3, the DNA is TGTGCCAGCAGCTTAACAGGGACGGGGCGCTTGAGGTATGGCTACACCTTC.

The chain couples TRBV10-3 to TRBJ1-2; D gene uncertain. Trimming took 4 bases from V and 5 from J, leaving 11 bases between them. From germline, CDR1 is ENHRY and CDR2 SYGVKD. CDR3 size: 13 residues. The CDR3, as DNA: TGTGCCATCAGTGTTGATCGGGGATATGGCTACACCTTC. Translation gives CAISVDRGYGYTF.

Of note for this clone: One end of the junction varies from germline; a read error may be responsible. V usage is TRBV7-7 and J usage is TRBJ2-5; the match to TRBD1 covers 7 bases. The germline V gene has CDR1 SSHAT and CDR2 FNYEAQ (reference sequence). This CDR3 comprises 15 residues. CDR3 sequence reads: CASSSSDRSQETQYF. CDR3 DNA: TGTGCTAGCAGCTCCTCGGACAGGTCTCAAGAGACCCAGTACTTC. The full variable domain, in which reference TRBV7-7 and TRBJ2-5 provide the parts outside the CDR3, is GAGVSQSPRYKVTKRGQDVTLRCDPISSHATLYWYQQALGQGPEFLTYFNYEAQPDKSGLPSDRFSAERPEGSISTLTIQRTEQRDSAMYRCASSSSDRSQETQYFGPGTRLLVL.

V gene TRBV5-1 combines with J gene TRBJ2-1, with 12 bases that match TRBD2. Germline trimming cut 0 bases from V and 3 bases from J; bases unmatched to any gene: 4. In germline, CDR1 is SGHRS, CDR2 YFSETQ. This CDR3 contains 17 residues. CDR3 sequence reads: CASSLDRLAGVYNEQFF. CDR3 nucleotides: TGCGCCAGCAGCTTGGACCGACTAGCGGGGGTCTACAATGAGCAGTTCTTC. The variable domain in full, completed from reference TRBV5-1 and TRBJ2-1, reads KAGVTQTPRYLIKTRGQQVTLSCSPISGHRSVSWYQQTPGQGLQFLFEYFSETQRNKGNFPGRFSGRQFSNSRSEMNVSTLELGDSALYLCASSLDRLAGVYNEQFFGPGTRLTVL.

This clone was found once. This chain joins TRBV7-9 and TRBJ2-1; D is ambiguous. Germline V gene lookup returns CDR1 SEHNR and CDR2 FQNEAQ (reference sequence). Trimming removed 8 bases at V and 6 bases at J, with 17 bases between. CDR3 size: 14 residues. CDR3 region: CASSRTMALNEQFF. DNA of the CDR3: TGTGCCAGCTCCAGGACCATGGCCCTCAATGAGCAGTTCTTC.

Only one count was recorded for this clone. The CDR3 here is CATSGGQGVGYGYTF. The DNA for the CDR3 is TGTGCCACCAGCGGCGGACAGGGGGTTGGCTATGGCTACACCTTC. The chain carries TRBV15 and TRBJ1-2; TRBD1 matches 10 bases. The ends lost 5 bases at V and 4 bases at J; junction bases unmatched: 7. CDR3 length: 15 residues. Looked up from germline, CDR1 is LNHNV and CDR2 is YYDKDF (reference sequence).

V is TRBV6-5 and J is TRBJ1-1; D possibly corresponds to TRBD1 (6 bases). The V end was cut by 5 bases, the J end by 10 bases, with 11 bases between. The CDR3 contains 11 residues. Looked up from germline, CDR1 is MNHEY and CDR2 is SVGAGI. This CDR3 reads CASSEWGLAFF. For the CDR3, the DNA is TGTGCCAGCAGTGAATGGGGGCTAGCTTTCTTT.

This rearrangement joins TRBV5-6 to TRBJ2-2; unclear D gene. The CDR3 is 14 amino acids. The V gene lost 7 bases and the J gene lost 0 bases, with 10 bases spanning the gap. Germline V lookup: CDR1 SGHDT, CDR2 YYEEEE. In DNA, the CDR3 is TGTGCCAGCTGTACAGAGACGAACACCGGGGAGCTGTTTTTT. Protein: CASCTETNTGELFF.

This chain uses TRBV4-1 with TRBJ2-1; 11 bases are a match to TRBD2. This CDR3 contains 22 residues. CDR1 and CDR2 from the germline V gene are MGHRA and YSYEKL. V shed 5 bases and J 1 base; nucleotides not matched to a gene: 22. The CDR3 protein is CASSYRLNPATSGMKSYNEQFF. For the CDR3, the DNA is TGCGCCAGCAGCTACCGACTGAACCCGGCGACTAGCGGGATGAAGTCCTACAATGAGCAGTTCTTC.

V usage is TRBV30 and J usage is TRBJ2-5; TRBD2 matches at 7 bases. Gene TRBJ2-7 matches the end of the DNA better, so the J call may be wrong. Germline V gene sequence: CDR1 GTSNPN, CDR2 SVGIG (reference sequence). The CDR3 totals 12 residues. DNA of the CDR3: TGTGCGTATTCCCCGGGGGGCTACGAGCAGTACTTC. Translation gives CAYSPGGYEQYF.

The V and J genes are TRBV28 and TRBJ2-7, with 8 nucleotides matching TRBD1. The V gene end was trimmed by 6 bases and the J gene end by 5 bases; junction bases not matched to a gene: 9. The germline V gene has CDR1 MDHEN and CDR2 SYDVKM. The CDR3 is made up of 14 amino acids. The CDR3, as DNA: TGTGCCAGCAGCCGACAGGGGAGTCCAGACGAGCAGTACTTC. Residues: CASSRQGSPDEQYF. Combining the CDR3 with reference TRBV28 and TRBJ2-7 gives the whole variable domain DVKVTQSSRYLVKRTGEKVFLECVQDMDHENMFWYRQDPGLGLRLIYFSYDVKMKEKGDIPEGYSVSREKKERFSLILESASTNQTSMYLCASSRQGSPDEQYFGPGTRLTVT.

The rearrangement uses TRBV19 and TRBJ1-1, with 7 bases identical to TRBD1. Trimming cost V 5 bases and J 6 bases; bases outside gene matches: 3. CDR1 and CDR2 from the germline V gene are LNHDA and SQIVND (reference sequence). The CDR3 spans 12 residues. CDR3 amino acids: CASSQQGPEAFF. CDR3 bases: TGTGCCAGTAGTCAACAGGGGCCTGAAGCTTTCTTT.

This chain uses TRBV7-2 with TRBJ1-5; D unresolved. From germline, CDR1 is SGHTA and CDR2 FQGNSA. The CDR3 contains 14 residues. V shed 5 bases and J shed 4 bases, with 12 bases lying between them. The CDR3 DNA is TGTGCCAGCAGCGCATGGACGGATAATCAGCCCCAGCATTTT. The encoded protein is CASSAWTDNQPQHF.

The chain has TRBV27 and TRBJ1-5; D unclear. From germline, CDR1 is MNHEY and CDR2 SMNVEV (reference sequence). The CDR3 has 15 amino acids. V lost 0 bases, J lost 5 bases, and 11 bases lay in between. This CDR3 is CASSLSEEGDQPQHF. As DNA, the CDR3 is TGTGCCAGCAGTTTATCAGAGGAAGGCGATCAGCCCCAGCATTTT.

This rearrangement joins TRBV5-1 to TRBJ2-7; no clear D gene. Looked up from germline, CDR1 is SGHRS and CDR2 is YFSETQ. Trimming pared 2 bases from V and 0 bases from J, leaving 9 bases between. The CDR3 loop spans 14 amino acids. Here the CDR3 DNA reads TGCGCCAGCAGCTTCACCGGTCCCTCCTACGAGCAGTACTTC. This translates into CASSFTGPSYEQYF.

The CDR3 DNA reads TGCGCCAGCAGCCAAATAGGGGCAGGAGCAGCCAAAAACATTCAGTACTTC. As protein: CASSQIGAGAAKNIQYF. The J gene is TRBJ2-4, the V gene TRBV4-1, with D maybe TRBD1 (5 bases). The CDR3 runs 17 residues. V lost 2 bases and J 0 bases, leaving 14 bases between the germline ends. CDR1 and CDR2 from the germline V gene are MGHRA and YSYEKL.

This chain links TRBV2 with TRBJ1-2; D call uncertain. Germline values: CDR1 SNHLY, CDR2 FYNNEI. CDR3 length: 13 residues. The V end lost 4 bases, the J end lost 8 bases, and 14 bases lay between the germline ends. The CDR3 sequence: CASSVDSVGGYTF. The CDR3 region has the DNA TGTGCCAGCAGTGTTGATTCCGTGGGCGGCTACACCTTC.